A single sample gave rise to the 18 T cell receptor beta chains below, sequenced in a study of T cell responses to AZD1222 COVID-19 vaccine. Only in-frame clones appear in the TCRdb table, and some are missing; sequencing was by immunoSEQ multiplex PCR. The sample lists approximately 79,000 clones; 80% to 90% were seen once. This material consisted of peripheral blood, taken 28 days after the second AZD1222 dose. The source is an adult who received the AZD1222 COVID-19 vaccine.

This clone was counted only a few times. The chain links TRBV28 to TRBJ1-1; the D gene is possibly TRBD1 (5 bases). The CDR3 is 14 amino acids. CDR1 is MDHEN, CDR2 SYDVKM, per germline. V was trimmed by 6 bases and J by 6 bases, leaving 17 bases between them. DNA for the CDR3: TGTGCCAGCAGGACACCGGGACTGCATCCTGAAGCTTTCTTT. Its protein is CASRTPGLHPEAFF.

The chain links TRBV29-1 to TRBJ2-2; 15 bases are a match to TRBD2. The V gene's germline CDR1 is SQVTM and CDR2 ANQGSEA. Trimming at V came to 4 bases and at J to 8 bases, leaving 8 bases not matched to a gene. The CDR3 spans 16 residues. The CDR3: CSVGTSGRVGSGELFF. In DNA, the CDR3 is TGCAGCGTTGGGACTAGCGGGAGGGTCGGATCTGGGGAGCTGTTTTTT.

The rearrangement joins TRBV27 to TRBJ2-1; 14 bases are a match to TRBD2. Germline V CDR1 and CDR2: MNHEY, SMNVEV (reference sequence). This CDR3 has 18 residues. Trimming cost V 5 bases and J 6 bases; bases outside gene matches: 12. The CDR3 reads CASSTPWTSGRTANEQFF. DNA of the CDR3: TGTGCCAGCAGTACCCCATGGACTAGCGGGAGGACGGCCAATGAGCAGTTCTTC.

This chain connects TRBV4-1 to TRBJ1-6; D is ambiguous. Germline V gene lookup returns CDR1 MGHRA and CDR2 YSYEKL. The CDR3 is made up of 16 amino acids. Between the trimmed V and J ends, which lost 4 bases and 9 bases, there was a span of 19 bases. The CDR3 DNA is TGCGCCAGCAGCCCATCCCCCGGCGGGGAAGGTTCACCCCTCCACTTT. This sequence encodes CASSPSPGGEGSPLHF.

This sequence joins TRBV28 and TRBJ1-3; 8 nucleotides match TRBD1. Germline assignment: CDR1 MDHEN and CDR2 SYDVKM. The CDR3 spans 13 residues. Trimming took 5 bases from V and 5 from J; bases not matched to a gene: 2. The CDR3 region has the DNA TGTGCCAGCAGTCGGGACAGGAGAAACACCATATATTTT. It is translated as CASSRDRRNTIYF.

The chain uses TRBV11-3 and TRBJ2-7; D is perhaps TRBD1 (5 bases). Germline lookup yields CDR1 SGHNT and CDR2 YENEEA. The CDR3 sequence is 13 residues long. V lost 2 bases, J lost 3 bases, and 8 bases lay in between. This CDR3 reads CASSLITGYEQYF. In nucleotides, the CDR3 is TGTGCCAGCAGCTTAATTACAGGCTACGAGCAGTACTTC.

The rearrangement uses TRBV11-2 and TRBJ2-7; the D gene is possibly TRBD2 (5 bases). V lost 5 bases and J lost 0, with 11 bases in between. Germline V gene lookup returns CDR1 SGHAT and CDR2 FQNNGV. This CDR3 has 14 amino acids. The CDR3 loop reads CASSRGLSSYEQYF. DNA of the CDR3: TGTGCCAGCAGCCGAGGACTCAGCTCCTACGAGCAGTACTTC.

The CDR3: CASSQDPLGLTSSNEQFF. In nucleotides, the CDR3 is TGTGCCAGCAGCCAAGATCCTCTGGGGTTGACTAGTTCCAATGAGCAGTTCTTC. The gene calls are TRBV4-2 and TRBJ2-1, with a tentative D call TRBD2 (6 bases). The CDR3 is 18 amino acids. V gave up 0 bases and J gave up 6 bases, with 21 bases separating them. Germline V CDR1 and CDR2: LGHNA, YNFKEQ.

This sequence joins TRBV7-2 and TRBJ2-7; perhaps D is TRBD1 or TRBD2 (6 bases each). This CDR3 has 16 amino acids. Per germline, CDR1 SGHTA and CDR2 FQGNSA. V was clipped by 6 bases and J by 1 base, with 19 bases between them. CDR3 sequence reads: CASRTGGETGSYEQYF. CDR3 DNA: TGTGCCAGCAGAACCGGGGGAGAGACAGGATCCTACGAGCAGTACTTC. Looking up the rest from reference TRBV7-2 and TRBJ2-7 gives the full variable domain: GAGVSQSPSNKVTEKGKDVELRCDPISGHTALYWYRQSLGQGLEFLIYFQGNSAPDKSGLPSDRFSAERTGGSVSTLTIQRTQQEDSAVYLCASRTGGETGSYEQYFGPGTRLTVT.

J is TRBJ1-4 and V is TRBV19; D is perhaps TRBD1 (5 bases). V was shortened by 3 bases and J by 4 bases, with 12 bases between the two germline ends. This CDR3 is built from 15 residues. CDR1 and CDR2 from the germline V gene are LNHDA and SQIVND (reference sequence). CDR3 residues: CASSMKTELNEKLFF. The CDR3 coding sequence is TGTGCCAGTAGTATGAAGACAGAACTTAATGAAAAACTGTTTTTT.

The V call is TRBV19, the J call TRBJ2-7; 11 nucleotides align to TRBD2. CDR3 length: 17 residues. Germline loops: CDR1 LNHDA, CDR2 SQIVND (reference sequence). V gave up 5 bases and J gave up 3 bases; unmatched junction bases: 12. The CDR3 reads CASSPKTSGVGSYEQYF. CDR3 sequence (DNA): TGTGCCAGTAGTCCCAAGACTAGCGGGGTCGGGAGCTACGAGCAGTACTTC. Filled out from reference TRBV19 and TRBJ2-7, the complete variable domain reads DGGITQSPKYLFRKEGQNVTLSCEQNLNHDAMYWYRQDPGQGLRLIYYSQIVNDFQKGDIAEGYSVSREKKESFPLTVTSAQKNPTAFYLCASSPKTSGVGSYEQYFGPGTRLTVT.

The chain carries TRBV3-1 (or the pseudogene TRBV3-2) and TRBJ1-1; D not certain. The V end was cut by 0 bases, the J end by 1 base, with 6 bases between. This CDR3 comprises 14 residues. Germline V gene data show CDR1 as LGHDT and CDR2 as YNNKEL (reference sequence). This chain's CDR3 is CASSQEAANTEAFF. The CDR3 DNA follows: TGTGCCAGCAGCCAAGAAGCAGCGAACACTGAAGCTTTCTTT.

This chain's CDR3 is CASRPTTTNEKLFF. DNA of the CDR3: TGTGCCAGCAGGCCTACAACGACTAATGAAAAACTGTTTTTT. V usage is TRBV6-5 and J usage is TRBJ1-4; D is uncertain. CDR3 length equals 14 residues. Germline V lookup: CDR1 MNHEY, CDR2 SVGAGI. Trimming took 6 bases from V and 2 from J, leaving 10 bases between them.

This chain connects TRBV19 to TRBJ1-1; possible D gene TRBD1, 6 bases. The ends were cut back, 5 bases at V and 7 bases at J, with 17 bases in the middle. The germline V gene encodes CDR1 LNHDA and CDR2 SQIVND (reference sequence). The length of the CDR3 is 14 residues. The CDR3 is CASSYPGMGHEAFF. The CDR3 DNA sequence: TGTGCCAGTAGTTATCCGGGAATGGGACATGAAGCTTTCTTT.

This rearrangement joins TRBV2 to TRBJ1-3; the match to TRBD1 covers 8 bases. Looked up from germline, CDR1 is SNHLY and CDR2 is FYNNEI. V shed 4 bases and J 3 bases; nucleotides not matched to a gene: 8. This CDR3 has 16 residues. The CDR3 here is CASSVTTGVGGNTIYF. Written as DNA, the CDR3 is TGTGCCAGCAGTGTAACGACAGGGGTCGGTGGAAACACCATATATTTT.

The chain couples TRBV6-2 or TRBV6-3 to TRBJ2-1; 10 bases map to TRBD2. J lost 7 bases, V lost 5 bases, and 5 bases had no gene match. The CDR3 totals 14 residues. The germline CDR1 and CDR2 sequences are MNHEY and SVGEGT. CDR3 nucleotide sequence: TGTGCCAGCAGTCCAGCGGGAGGGTGGAATGAGCAGTTCTTC. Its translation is CASSPAGGWNEQFF.

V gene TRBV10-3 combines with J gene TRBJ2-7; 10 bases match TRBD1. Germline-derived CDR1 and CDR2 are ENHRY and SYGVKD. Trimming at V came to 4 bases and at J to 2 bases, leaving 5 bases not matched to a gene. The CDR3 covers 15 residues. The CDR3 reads CAISVGQGPTYEQYF. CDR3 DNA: TGTGCCATCAGTGTGGGACAGGGGCCTACCTACGAGCAGTACTTC.

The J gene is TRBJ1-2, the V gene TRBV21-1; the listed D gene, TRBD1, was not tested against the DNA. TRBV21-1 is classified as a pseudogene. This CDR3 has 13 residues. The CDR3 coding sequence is TGTGCCAGCAGCTCCCGACAGGGAAGGGGCTACACCTTC. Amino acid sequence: CASSSRQGRGYTF.